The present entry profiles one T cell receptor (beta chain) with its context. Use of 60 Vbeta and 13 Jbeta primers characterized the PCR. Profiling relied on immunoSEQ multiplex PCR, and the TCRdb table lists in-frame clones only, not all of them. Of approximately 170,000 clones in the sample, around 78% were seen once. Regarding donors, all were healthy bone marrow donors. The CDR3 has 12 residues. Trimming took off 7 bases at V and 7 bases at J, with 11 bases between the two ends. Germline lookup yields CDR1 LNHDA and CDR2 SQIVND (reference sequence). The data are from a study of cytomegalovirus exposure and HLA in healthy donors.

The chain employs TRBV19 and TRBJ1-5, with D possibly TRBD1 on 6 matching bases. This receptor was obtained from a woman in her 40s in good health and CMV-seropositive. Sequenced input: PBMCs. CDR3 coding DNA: TGTGCCAGTAAACAGGGCGGGCAGCCCCAGCATTTT. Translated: CASKQGGQPQHF. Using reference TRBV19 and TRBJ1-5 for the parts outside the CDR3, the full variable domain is DGGITQSPKYLFRKEGQNVTLSCEQNLNHDAMYWYRQDPGQGLRLIYYSQIVNDFQKGDIAEGYSVSREKKESFPLTVTSAQKNPTAFYLCASKQGGQPQHFGDGTRLSIL.